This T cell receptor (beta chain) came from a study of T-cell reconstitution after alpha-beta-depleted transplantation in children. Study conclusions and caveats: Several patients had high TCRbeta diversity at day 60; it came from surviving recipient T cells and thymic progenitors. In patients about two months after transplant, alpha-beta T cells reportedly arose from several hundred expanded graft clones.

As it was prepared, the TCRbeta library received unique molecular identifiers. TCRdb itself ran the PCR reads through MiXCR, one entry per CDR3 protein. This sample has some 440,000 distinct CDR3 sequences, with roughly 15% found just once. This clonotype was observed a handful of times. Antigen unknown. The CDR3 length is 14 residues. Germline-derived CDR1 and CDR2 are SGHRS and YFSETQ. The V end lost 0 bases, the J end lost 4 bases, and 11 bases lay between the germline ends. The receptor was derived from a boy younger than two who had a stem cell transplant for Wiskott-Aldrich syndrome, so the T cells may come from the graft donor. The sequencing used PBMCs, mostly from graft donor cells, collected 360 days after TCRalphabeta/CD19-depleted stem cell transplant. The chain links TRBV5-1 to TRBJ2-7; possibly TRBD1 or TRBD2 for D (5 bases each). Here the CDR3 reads CASSLAGPGYEQYF. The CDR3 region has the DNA TGCGCCAGCAGCTTGGCGGGACCGGGATACGAGCAGTACTTC.